Given below is one T cell receptor beta chain in context. There is no known antigen for this receptor. Qualities for individual bases were not recorded, and no much larger clone is one base off. The collaborating institutions used their own protocols to collect whole blood in K2EDTA tubes. For TCRbeta analysis, collaborators shipped samples in one of three forms: frozen whole blood, isolated PBMCs, or DNA extracted from either of those sample types. This sample stems from a study of blood T cell repertoires in COVID-19 (TCRdb year 2020). Broadly, across the study: Collaborator samples came from the United States, Italy and Spain and covered acute and convalescent phases of COVID-19. The repertoires were released in a freely available public database meant as a resource for research on the immune response to SARS-CoV-2. The dataset comprised deeply sampled blood TCRbeta repertoires from subjects exposed to, actively infected with, or recovered from COVID-19. HLA class I and class II types, where available, came from metadata supplied by the sample provider rather than from assay-based typing. The prospective study material was composed of cDNA or gDNA derived from T cells, B-cell-depleted T cells, or PBMCs. Samples were obtained from the ongoing ImmuneRACE study (first 160 participants) and from over 1,000 subjects provided by 6 global collaborators. Nearly every sample came with metadata listing a de-identified subject ID, COVID-19 status, age in years and sex. Points the paper makes about the study in general: The amount of clinical and demographic metadata varied by source and participant and was provided uncurated.

TCRbeta CDR3 regions were amplified from genomic DNA by means of the immunoSEQ Assay, a bias-controlled multiplex PCR. For the original study's pipeline: The number of nucleated cells in each sample was estimated by amplification of reference gene primers within the assay. To quantify the absolute abundance of each unique TCRbeta CDR3 rearrangement, sequence reads were collapsed and filtered. For each sample, productive Simpson clonality was calculated as the square root of Simpson's diversity index over productive rearrangements. What TCRdb holds here is the immuneACCESS table cut down to in-frame rearrangements. Part of the clones is not present; checked against another copy, under half of the missing clones reflect an unresolved V gene, and the others are unexplained. V and J calls and clone size are given by that table; D and trimming were obtained from the DNA. This sample has under 130,000 clones in its table, and around 87% of those were observed once. 32% of the sample rests with the top ten.

The sample taken for sequencing was peripheral blood. The sequence was collected from a woman of 80 years or more with acute or convalescent COVID-19.

The DNA sequence follows: TGTGCCAGCAGCTTACGAACAGGTGTATATAGCAATCAGCCCCAGCATTTT. Its translation is CASSLRTGVYSNQPQHF. Rearrangement joined TRBV7-2 to TRBJ1-5; D gene: possibly TRBD1, on 5 matching bases. The CDR3 has 17 amino acids, counting the end cysteine and phenylalanine. CDR3 DNA is the only sequence kept; it has 51 bases, read in frame from the first base. V is cut by 2 bases and J by 0 bases, and the space between the germline ends is 14 bases. As encoded in the germline V gene, CDR1 is SGHTA while CDR2 is FQGNSA.